Listed below are T cell receptor beta chains from one sample, sequenced in a study of blood T cell repertoires in COVID-19. The protocol was immunoSEQ multiplex PCR, while the TCRdb copy is restricted to in-frame clones and leaves out a portion. The data show fewer than 250,000 clones, about four fifths seen once. The material sequenced was peripheral blood. The receptors derive from a middle-aged man with active or convalescent COVID-19. CDR3s include the opening cysteine and the closing phenylalanine or tryptophan. The order of the fields is D gene, clone size, V gene, J gene, CDR3 protein, CDR3 DNA. D genes are given only for firm matches. Where a row states a size, it is once, few, many or the class of an expanded clone; other rows omit it.

TRBD1	-	TRBV19	TRBJ1-5	CASSPGTGTGFYWYQPQHF	TGTGCCAGTAGTCCCGGGACCGGGACAGGGTTCTATTGGTATCAGCCCCAGCATTTT
-	-	TRBV6-5	TRBJ2-5	CASSPYAQETQYF	TGTGCCAGCAGTCCATACGCCCAGGAGACCCAGTACTTC
TRBD1	-	TRBV5-1	TRBJ1-2	CASSFGTGIGYTF	TGCGCCAGCAGCTTTGGGACAGGGATCGGCTACACCTTC
-	-	TRBV28	TRBJ1-5	CASSLVQGLRVNQPQHF	TGTGCCAGCAGTTTGGTCCAGGGGCTCAGGGTCAATCAGCCCCAGCATTTT
TRBD1	-	TRBV19	TRBJ2-7	CASSTPGQVTYEQYF	TGTGCCAGTAGTACCCCCGGACAGGTTACCTACGAGCAGTACTTC
TRBD1	-	TRBV19	TRBJ1-2	CASSSRDRGAYGYTF	TGTGCCAGTAGTTCGAGGGACAGGGGAGCCTATGGCTACACCTTC
TRBD1	once	TRBV7-9	TRBJ1-4	CASSLEGDRGLVVFF	TGTGCCAGCAGCTTAGAAGGGGACAGGGGCCTTGTGGTGTTTTTT
TRBD1	few	TRBV12-3/TRBV12-4	TRBJ1-5	CASSRTGLGPQHF	TGTGCCAGCAGCAGGACAGGTCTTGGGCCCCAGCATTTT
TRBD1	-	TRBV7-9	TRBJ1-6	CASSLAGRGRSPLHF	TGTGCCAGCAGCTTAGCAGGCAGGGGGCGATCACCCCTCCACTTT
-	-	TRBV6-2/TRBV6-3	TRBJ1-2	CASSLAQGLDYGYTF	TGTGCCAGCAGTTTAGCTCAGGGGTTGGACTATGGCTACACCTTC
TRBD2	-	TRBV28	TRBJ2-1	CASSSGTSGIAAYNEQFF	TGTGCCAGCAGTTCAGGGACTAGCGGGATCGCGGCCTACAATGAGCAGTTCTTC
-	-	TRBV28	TRBJ2-2	CASSLSTGSFGGELFF	TGTGCCAGCAGTTTATCTACCGGGTCCTTTGGAGGGGAGCTGTTTTTT
TRBD2	-	TRBV4-2	TRBJ2-1	CASSQEGTSGHNEQFF	TGTGCCAGCAGCCAGGAAGGGACTAGCGGACACAATGAGCAGTTCTTC
-	-	TRBV7-2	TRBJ1-4	CAGSLAGSGEKLFF	TGTGCCGGCAGCTTAGCAGGGAGTGGTGAAAAACTGTTTTTT
-	-	TRBV9	TRBJ1-3	CASSAQENTIYF	TGTGCCAGCAGCGCACAGGAAAACACCATATATTTT
-	-	TRBV28	TRBJ1-2	CASSSPTPDYGYTF	TGTGCCAGCAGTTCTCCGACACCTGATTATGGCTACACCTTC
-	-	TRBV27	TRBJ2-5	CATRGPGAAETQYF	TGTGCCACTAGGGGGCCGGGGGCGGCCGAGACCCAGTACTTC
TRBD1	-	TRBV4-3	TRBJ1-4	CASSQNGQGGTEKLFF	TGCGCCAGCAGCCAAAATGGACAGGGCGGTACGGAAAAACTGTTTTTT
-	-	TRBV18	TRBJ1-3	CASSPRRDSGNTIYF	TGTGCCAGCTCACCTCGTCGAGACTCTGGAAACACCATATATTTT
-	-	TRBV6-5	TRBJ2-4	CASSSYRLAKNIQYF	TGTGCCAGCAGTTCCTACAGATTAGCCAAAAACATTCAGTACTTC
-	-	TRBV4-2	TRBJ2-3	CASSQEPLAQTGTDTQYF	TGTGCCAGCAGCCAAGAGCCGCTAGCCCAAACCGGCACAGATACGCAGTATTTT
TRBD1	once	TRBV28	TRBJ2-3	CASMKRTGYTDTQYF	TGTGCCAGCATGAAGCGGACAGGGTACACAGATACGCAGTATTTT
TRBD1	-	TRBV2	TRBJ1-2	CASSGQGSYYGYTF	TGTGCCAGCAGCGGACAGGGAAGTTACTATGGCTACACCTTC
TRBD1	-	TRBV24-1	TRBJ1-2	CATSASDRGSSGYTF	TGTGCCACCAGTGCGTCGGACAGGGGGTCGAGTGGCTACACCTTC
TRBD2	-	TRBV4-1	TRBJ2-7	CASSQGPAGGSYEQYF	TGCGCCAGCAGCCAAGGTCCAGCGGGGGGATCCTACGAGCAGTACTTC
TRBD2	-	TRBV7-6	TRBJ2-5	CASSLVRPGLAGGPRETQYF	TGTGCCAGCAGCTTAGTCAGACCGGGACTAGCGGGGGGGCCAAGGGAGACCCAGTACTTC
TRBD1	-	TRBV6-6	TRBJ1-2	CASSRDRNRDGYTF	TGTGCCAGCAGTCGGGACAGAAACCGGGATGGCTACACCTTC
TRBD2	-	TRBV5-1	TRBJ2-5	CASSLGLAGRETQYF	TGCGCCAGCAGCTTGGGACTAGCCGGGAGAGAGACCCAGTACTTC
-	-	TRBV11-1	TRBJ2-7	CASSLARGSYEQYF	TGTGCCAGCAGCTTAGCGAGGGGGTCCTACGAGCAGTACTTC
TRBD1	-	TRBV3-1/TRBV3-2	TRBJ1-2	CASSPLPGGNYGYTF	TGTGCCAGCAGTCCCCTCCCAGGGGGTAACTATGGCTACACCTTC
-	-	TRBV9	TRBJ1-1	CASSVSGRLNTEAFF	TGTGCCAGCAGCGTATCTGGGAGGTTGAACACTGAAGCTTTCTTT
TRBD1	-	TRBV6-4	TRBJ1-2	CASSDPDKDRGSPNYGYTF	TGTGCCAGCAGTGACCCAGACAAGGACAGGGGGTCGCCTAACTATGGCTACACCTTC
-	few	TRBV3-1/TRBV3-2	TRBJ1-2	CASSPGDRYYGYTF	TGTGCCAGCAGCCCCGGTGATCGGTACTATGGCTACACCTTC
-	-	TRBV30	TRBJ1-6	CAWSVRGWYNSPLHF	TGTGCCTGGAGTGTACGCGGCTGGTATAATTCACCCCTCCACTTT
-	-	TRBV19	TRBJ2-2	CATAEGAVTGELFF	TGTGCCACCGCGGAGGGGGCAGTCACCGGGGAGCTGTTTTTT
TRBD2	-	TRBV19	TRBJ2-4	CASSMRGGQFKNIQYF	TGTGCCAGTAGTATGCGGGGGGGACAGTTTAAAAACATTCAGTACTTC
-	-	TRBV27	TRBJ1-4	CASSLGSGGEKLFF	TGTGCCAGCAGTTTAGGGAGCGGTGGTGAAAAACTGTTTTTT
TRBD1	once	TRBV7-9	TRBJ1-2	CASSETGEEYGYTF	TGTGCCAGCAGCGAGACAGGGGAGGAATATGGCTACACCTTC
TRBD2	-	TRBV19	TRBJ2-1	CASSIPSSGRTYNEQFF	TGTGCCAGTAGTATACCCTCCAGCGGGAGGACCTACAATGAGCAGTTCTTC
TRBD1	-	TRBV2	TRBJ1-2	CASRGEGQVSDGYTF	TGTGCCAGCAGGGGGGAGGGACAGGTCTCGGATGGCTACACCTTC
-	-	TRBV24-1	TRBJ2-1	CATSNTDEQFF	TGTGCCACCAGTAACACCGATGAGCAGTTCTTC
-	-	TRBV9	TRBJ2-3	CASSGAGTDTQYF	TGTGCCAGCAGCGGGGCAGGGACAGATACGCAGTATTTT